The rows below give T cell receptor beta chains drawn from one sample of a study of glioma-infiltrating T cells. TCRdb re-derived calls from the multiplex PCR reads in MiXCR, one entry per CDR3 protein. The sample includes around 120,000 distinct CDR3 sequences, approximately 26% of them seen just once. Sequences were obtained from glioma tissue, nonneoplastic brain tissue, or PBMCs (not recorded which). The receptors shown here come from a human donor with low-grade glioma or glioblastoma, undergoing nonglioma brain surgery, or in good health (not recorded which). Both conserved end residues are part of each CDR3. The D gene is left open where the match is weak. Some rows mark clone size as missing; the rest say once, few, many or name a class of expanded clone.

abundance,v_gene,j_gene,d_gene,CDR3nt,CDR3aa
many,TRBV20-1,TRBJ1-5,.,TGCAGTACAAGAAGGGGTAGCAATCAGCCCCAGCATTTT,CSTRRGSNQPQHF
few,TRBV3-1,TRBJ1-2,.,TGTGCCAGCAGCCAAGCCAGTCATGGCTACACCTTC,CASSQASHGYTF
many,TRBV6-1,TRBJ2-5,.,TGTGCCAGCAGTCAAGACTGGGCGGAGACCCAGTACTTC,CASSQDWAETQYF
many,TRBV4-1,TRBJ1-1,.,TGCGCCAGCAGGAACCGGGCCTCAGGAACTGAAGCTTTCTTT,CASRNRASGTEAFF
.,TRBV20-1,TRBJ2-1,TRBD2,TGCAGTGCTAGTCTTCCGGGGGGGGGGAATGAGCAGTTCTTC,CSASLPGGGNEQFF
many,TRBV20-1,TRBJ1-1,.,TGCAGTGCTCATACAAGGGGGGACACTGAAGCTTTCTTT,CSAHTRGDTEAFF
.,TRBV19,TRBJ2-2,.,TGTGCCAGCCTCCCCGGAGCAGGGGTGGACGGGGAGCTGTTTTTT,CASLPGAGVDGELFF
.,TRBV5-1,TRBJ2-3,TRBD2,TGCGCCAGAAGCTCTCTAGCGGGGGGAACAGATACGCAGTATTTT,CARSSLAGGTDTQYF
few,TRBV2,TRBJ1-1,.,TGTGCCAGGGAGACGAGACAAACCATGAACACTGAAGCTTTCTTT,CARETRQTMNTEAFF
.,TRBV12-3/TRBV12-4,TRBJ2-2,.,TGTGCCAGCAGCTACGAAGGGGGGGGCACCGGGGAGCTGTTTTTT,CASSYEGGGTGELFF
many,TRBV6-1,TRBJ2-5,.,TGTGCCAGCAGTCACGAACGGACCCCGGTTCAAGAGACCCAGTACTTC,CASSHERTPVQETQYF
many,TRBV7-2,TRBJ1-5,.,TGTGCCAGCAGCCCAGGGAATCAGCCCCAGCATTTT,CASSPGNQPQHF
many,TRBV6-1,TRBJ1-1,.,TGTGCCAGCAGTGAAGCGATTAGGAACACTGAAGCTTTCTTT,CASSEAIRNTEAFF
few,TRBV5-4,TRBJ2-5,.,TGTGCCAGCAGCTTGGCCAGTCTCCAAGAGACCCAGTACTTC,CASSLASLQETQYF
.,TRBV24-1,TRBJ1-5,TRBD1,TGTGCCACCAGTGATTCGGGACAGGGAACAGCTGGGCCCCAGCATTTT,CATSDSGQGTAGPQHF
few,TRBV24-1,TRBJ2-3,.,TGTGCCACCAGTGATTCCTGGAGGGCGGGAGATACGCAGTATTTT,CATSDSWRAGDTQYF
few,TRBV12-3/TRBV12-4,TRBJ2-3,.,TGTGCCAGCACGGTGCGGAGCACAGATACGCAGTATTTT,CASTVRSTDTQYF
.,TRBV7-2,TRBJ2-3,.,TGTGCCAGCAGCCCCTTAATCCTTCAGCTATCGGGTACGCAGTACTTT,CASSPLILQLSGTQYF
many,TRBV20-1,TRBJ2-1,.,TGCAGTGCTGTTGAGTCGAGTAGCGATGAGCAGTTCTTC,CSAVESSSDEQFF
.,TRBV2,TRBJ1-6,TRBD1,TGTGCCAGCAGTTCTACAGGACAGGGTAATTCACCCCTCCACTTT,CASSSTGQGNSPLHF
many,TRBV20-1,TRBJ2-3,TRBD2,TGCAGTGCTAGAGAGGGCGGGGGTACTCACGGTACGCAGTATTTT,CSAREGGGTHGTQYF
few,TRBV5-4,TRBJ2-3,.,TGTGCCAGCAGCTTAGAACAACCAAGGGATACGCAGTATTTT,CASSLEQPRDTQYF
few,TRBV20-1,TRBJ2-3,.,TGCAGTGCTAGTCGTATGGGGGGCCCGGGCACAGATACGCAGTATTTT,CSASRMGGPGTDTQYF
.,TRBV3-1,TRBJ2-3,.,TGTGCCAGCAGCCACCCGGGGGCTCTAGAAGATACGCAGTATTTT,CASSHPGALEDTQYF
.,TRBV2,TRBJ1-2,TRBD1,TGTGCCAGCGTGCTAGATCAACAGGGGAGCTATGGCTACACCTTC,CASVLDQQGSYGYTF
many,TRBV20-1,TRBJ2-3,.,TGCAGTGCTAAAACGGGTCGATCAATTGTCCCAGATACGCAGTATTTT,CSAKTGRSIVPDTQYF
.,TRBV29-1,TRBJ1-1,.,TGCAGCGTTGGAACAGATAGCACTGAAGCTTTCTTT,CSVGTDSTEAFF
.,TRBV15,TRBJ1-5,.,TGTGCCACCAGCAGAGTTCAGGGGTTATCGGGGAAGCCCCAGCATTTT,CATSRVQGLSGKPQHF
.,TRBV15,TRBJ1-1,TRBD1,TGTGCCACCAGCGGCGAGGACAGGGGAGTCTACACTGAAGCTTTCTTT,CATSGEDRGVYTEAFF
.,TRBV28,TRBJ1-4,.,TGTGCCAGCAGTTCCCTTGGTCAGGCAACTAATGAAAAACTGTTTTTT,CASSSLGQATNEKLFF
many,TRBV6-2/TRBV6-3,TRBJ2-1,.,TGTGCCAGCAGCCCGGGCGGGGGCCCCCTGGATGAGCAGTTCTTC,CASSPGGGPLDEQFF
few,TRBV24-1,TRBJ2-3,.,TGTGCCACCAGTGATTTGAGACAGGGAGGGGACAGCACAGATACGCAGTATTTT,CATSDLRQGGDSTDTQYF